The T cell receptor beta chain described here comes from a study of T cell changes during pregnancy in multiple sclerosis. Assay: immunoSEQ multiplex PCR; the TCRdb copy retains only in-frame clones and omits some. The table has about 46,000 clones, 75% to 95% seen once. This receptor was identified in a female donor with multiple sclerosis, enrolled in a pregnancy study. Here the sequenced sample was CD8+ T cells from peripheral blood mononuclear cells, taken after pregnancy.

This CDR3 is CASSWDYPNAGELFF. For the CDR3, the DNA is TGTGCCAGCAGCTGGGACTACCCAAACGCCGGGGAGCTGTTTTTT. The V gene is TRBV4-2, the J gene TRBJ2-2, with 7 bases fitting TRBD2. Germline V gene sequence: CDR1 LGHNA, CDR2 YNFKEQ. The V and J ends lost 5 bases and 6 bases, in that order; junction bases with no gene match: 9. The CDR3 runs 15 residues.